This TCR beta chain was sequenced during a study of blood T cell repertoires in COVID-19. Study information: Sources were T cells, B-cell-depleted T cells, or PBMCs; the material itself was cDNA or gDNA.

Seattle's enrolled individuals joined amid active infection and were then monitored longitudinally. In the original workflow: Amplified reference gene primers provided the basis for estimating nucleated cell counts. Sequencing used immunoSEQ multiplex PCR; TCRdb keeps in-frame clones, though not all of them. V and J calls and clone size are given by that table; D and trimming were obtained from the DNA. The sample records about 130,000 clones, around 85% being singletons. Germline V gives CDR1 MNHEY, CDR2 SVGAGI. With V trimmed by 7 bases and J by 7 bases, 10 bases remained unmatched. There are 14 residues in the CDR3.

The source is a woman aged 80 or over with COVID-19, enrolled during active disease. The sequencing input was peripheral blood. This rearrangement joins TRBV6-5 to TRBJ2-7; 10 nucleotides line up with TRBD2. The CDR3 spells CASKREGLSREQYF. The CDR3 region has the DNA TGTGCCAGCAAGCGGGAGGGCCTATCAAGGGAGCAGTACTTC.